Following are 9 T cell receptor beta chains from one sample sequenced in a study. MiXCR was run by TCRdb on the 5' RACE reads, yielding one entry per CDR3 protein. This sample has roughly 50,000 distinct CDR3 sequences; 24% occur once, and the top ten carry about 3%. The sample consisted of tumor-infiltrating naive CD4+ T cells sorted from the breast tumor. The subset denotes: naive CD4+ T cells, CD4+CD45RA+CD25-. The receptors stem from a female donor with breast cancer.

This clonotype appeared many times. V is TRBV7-2 and J is TRBJ2-7, with unresolved D. The V gene lost 1 base and the J gene lost 2 bases, with 6 bases spanning the gap. CDR1 is SGHTA, CDR2 FQGNSA, per germline. CDR3 length equals 13 residues. The CDR3 reads CASSLGWAYEQYF. The CDR3 nucleotides read TGTGCCAGCAGCTTAGGATGGGCCTACGAGCAGTACTTC. Together with reference TRBV7-2 and TRBJ2-7, the CDR3 gives the full variable domain: GAGVSQSPSNKVTEKGKDVELRCDPISGHTALYWYRQSLGQGLEFLIYFQGNSAPDKSGLPSDRFSAERTGGSVSTLTIQRTQQEDSAVYLCASSLGWAYEQYFGPGTRLTVT.

V gene TRBV12-3 or TRBV12-4 combines with J gene TRBJ1-2; D is uncertain. This CDR3 has 13 amino acids. With 6 bases removed from V and 8 bases from J, the gap between germline ends came to 16 bases. The CDR3 loop reads CASSPKGPGGYTF. The CDR3 DNA reads TGTGCCAGCAGCCCAAAAGGGCCGGGGGGCTACACCTTC.

Turning to this clonotype: A much larger clonotype is one base distant, so this may be a read error. The CDR3 does not close with the conserved phenylalanine or tryptophan, likely indicating a read error. This rearrangement joins TRBV20-1 to TRBJ1-2; 7 bases fit TRBD1. V lost 5 bases and J lost 6; bases outside the gene matches: 9. This CDR3 comprises 13 residues. Per the germline V gene, CDR1 is DFQATT and CDR2 is SNEGSKA (reference sequence). CDR3 sequence reads: CSAWEGAGDGYTV. CDR3 sequence (DNA): TGCAGTGCTTGGGAGGGGGCGGGAGATGGCTACACCGTC.

V usage is TRBV5-1 and J usage is TRBJ1-2; D perhaps matches TRBD1 (5 bases). The CDR3 runs 15 residues. Germline CDR1 and CDR2: SGHRS and YFSETQ. V gave up 3 bases and J gave up 0 bases, with 12 bases separating them. The CDR3 here is CASSSAGTANYGYTF. The CDR3, as DNA: TGCGCCAGCAGCTCCGCCGGGACGGCTAACTATGGCTACACCTTC.

The sample holds many counts of this clonotype. This chain uses TRBV20-1 with TRBJ1-2; D call uncertain. The CDR3 has 11 amino acids. The germline V gene has CDR1 DFQATT and CDR2 SNEGSKA (reference sequence). V was cut by 1 base and J by 8 bases, with 8 bases left in between. CDR3 sequence reads: CSARGAGGYTF. CDR3 DNA: TGCAGTGCTAGAGGGGCGGGCGGCTACACCTTC.

This clonotype was seen a handful of times. This chain links TRBV4-1 with TRBJ1-2; unclear D gene. The length of the CDR3 is 14 residues. Trimming took 1 base from V and 5 from J, leaving 11 bases between them. Germline V gene sequence: CDR1 MGHRA, CDR2 YSYEKL. CDR3 region: CASSQVLGYYGYTF. The CDR3, as DNA: TGCGCCAGCAGCCAAGTTTTGGGCTATTATGGCTACACCTTC.

This clonotype was picked up many times. J is TRBJ2-7 and V is TRBV6-2 or TRBV6-3, with 9 bases identical to TRBD1. The CDR3 is 16 residues long. J gave up 4 bases and V 2 bases, and 9 bases lay outside the gene matches. Germline loops: CDR1 MNHEY, CDR2 SVGEGT. In DNA, the CDR3 is TGTGCCAGCAGTTACGGGACAGGGAGAGCATGGTACGAGCAGTACTTC. As protein: CASSYGTGRAWYEQYF.

The V call is TRBV10-3, the J call TRBJ1-1; D ambiguous. V lost 11 bases and J 8 bases, leaving 18 bases between the germline ends. Germline V gene sequence: CDR1 ENHRY, CDR2 SYGVKD. The CDR3 contains 12 residues. CDR3 sequence: CASSEGAGEAFF. The CDR3 DNA reads as TGTGCCTCCTCGGAGGGAGCGGGGGAAGCTTTCTTT.

This chain uses TRBV20-1 with TRBJ2-6; D might be TRBD1 (6 bases). V was pared by 5 bases and J by 2 bases, with 16 bases between. Germline lookup yields CDR1 DFQATT and CDR2 SNEGSKA (reference sequence). The CDR3 runs to 16 residues. The CDR3 nucleotides are TGCAGTGCTCTCAGGGGCCACGGGGCTGGGGCCAACGTCCTGACTTTC. This codes for CSALRGHGAGANVLTF.